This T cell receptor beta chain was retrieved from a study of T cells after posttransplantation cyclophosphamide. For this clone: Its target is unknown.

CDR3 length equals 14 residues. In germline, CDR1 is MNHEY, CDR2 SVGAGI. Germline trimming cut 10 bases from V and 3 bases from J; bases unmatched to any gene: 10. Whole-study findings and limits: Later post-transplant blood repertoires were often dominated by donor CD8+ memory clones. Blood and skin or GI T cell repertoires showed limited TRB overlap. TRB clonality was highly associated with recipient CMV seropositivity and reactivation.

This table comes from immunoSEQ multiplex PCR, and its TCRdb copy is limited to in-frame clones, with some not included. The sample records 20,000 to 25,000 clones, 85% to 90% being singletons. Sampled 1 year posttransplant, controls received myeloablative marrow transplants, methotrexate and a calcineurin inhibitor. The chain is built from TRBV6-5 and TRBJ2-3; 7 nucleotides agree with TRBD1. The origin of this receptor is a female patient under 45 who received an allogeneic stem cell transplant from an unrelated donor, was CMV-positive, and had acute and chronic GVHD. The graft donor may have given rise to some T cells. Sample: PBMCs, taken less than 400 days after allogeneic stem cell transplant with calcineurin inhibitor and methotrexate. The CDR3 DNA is TGTGCCACCCAGCCCCCAGGGGGTACAGATACGCAGTATTTT. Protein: CATQPPGGTDTQYF.